The 5 T cell receptor beta chains below all came from one sample that was sequenced in a study of lymphopenia after photon versus proton radiotherapy. This table comes from immunoSEQ multiplex PCR, and its TCRdb copy is limited to in-frame clones, with some not included. The profile shows roughly 30,000 clones, over 75% of them singletons. Sequencing used peripheral blood, obtained from a patient treated with photon-based radiotherapy. The receptors derive from a man in his forties or fifties with gastric cancer.

The V call is TRBV2, the J call TRBJ1-3, with D possibly matching TRBD1 (6 bases). V was shortened by 5 bases and J by 8 bases, with 10 bases between the two germline ends. The germline V gene encodes CDR1 SNHLY and CDR2 FYNNEI. The CDR3 covers 12 residues. The CDR3 DNA sequence: TGTGCCAGCAGTTTAGGGGGGTACACCATATATTTT. Translation gives CASSLGGYTIYF.

This clone was seen once. The genes are TRBV6-5 and TRBJ1-1, with D maybe TRBD1 (5 bases). The CDR3 runs 13 residues. Trimming shortened V by 6 bases and J by 11 bases, and 19 bases separated the two germline ends. Germline assignment: CDR1 MNHEY and CDR2 SVGAGI. The CDR3 bases are TGTGCCAGCAGAAAAAAGACGGGACTATCGGCTTTCTTT. Residues: CASRKKTGLSAFF.

Judged by abundance, this clone is large. The genes are TRBV10-3 and TRBJ1-2; no reliable D call. Germline V gene sequence: CDR1 ENHRY, CDR2 SYGVKD. Trimming left V 1 base short and J 7 bases short, with 10 bases between. CDR3 length: 13 residues. The CDR3 DNA is TGTGCCATCAGTGAGTACGGGAAGGGTGGCTACACCTTC. This codes for CAISEYGKGGYTF.

The genes are TRBV5-1 and TRBJ1-1; D not resolved. The CDR3 sequence is 11 residues long. V was clipped by 4 bases and J by 5 bases, with 6 bases between them. The germline CDR1 and CDR2 sequences are SGHRS and YFSETQ. The DNA for the CDR3 is TGCGCCAGCAGCATCTCTACTGAAGCTTTCTTT. Translation: CASSISTEAFF.

The rearrangement links TRBV27 to TRBJ2-3; weak D call: TRBD1 (5 bases). From germline, CDR1 is MNHEY and CDR2 SMNVEV (reference sequence). The CDR3 is 14 residues long. The V end was cut by 2 bases, the J end by 0 bases, with 6 bases between. The chain's CDR3 is CASSLRQSTDTQYF. The CDR3 DNA follows: TGTGCCAGCAGTTTAAGACAGAGCACAGATACGCAGTATTTT.